These T cell receptor beta chains were read from a single sample in a study of blood T cell repertoires in COVID-19. Clones were sequenced by immunoSEQ multiplex PCR, and TCRdb holds only the in-frame ones, with some missing. Found here are around 250,000 clones, more than 75% of them singletons; the top ten hold around 1.5%. Sequencing was carried out using peripheral blood. These receptors originate from a woman aged 55-70 years who had recovered from COVID-19. The CDR3 runs from the conserved cysteine through the conserved F or W. The D gene is left open where the match is weak. The listing skips clone size in some rows; elsewhere it reads once, few, many or a size class.

DNA: TGCGCCAGCATCGGGGACAGGAGACAGTTATTATCTGGAAACACCATATATTTT
CDR3: CASIGDRRQLLSGNTIYF
size: .
J: TRBJ1-3
length: 18
D: TRBD1
V: TRBV10-1

DNA: TGCGCCAGCAGCCAAGCTATCACCCTAATGGGCCTAGATACGCAGTATTTT
CDR3: CASSQAITLMGLDTQYF
size: .
J: TRBJ2-3
length: 17
D: .
V: TRBV4-1

DNA: TGTGCCAGCAGCGCCGAACTCTACAATGAGCAGTTCTTC
CDR3: CASSAELYNEQFF
size: .
J: TRBJ2-1
length: 13
D: .
V: TRBV7-3

DNA: TGTGCCATCAGTAGACAGTTGAACACTGAAGCTTTCTTT
CDR3: CAISRQLNTEAFF
size: .
J: TRBJ1-1
length: 13
D: .
V: TRBV10-3

DNA: TGTGCCAGCAGTGAAGAGGGAAGGGGCGCCTACGAGCAGTACTTC
CDR3: CASSEEGRGAYEQYF
size: .
J: TRBJ2-7
length: 15
D: .
V: TRBV6-1

DNA: TGCGCCAGCAGACTAGCCAATGAGCAGTTCTTC
CDR3: CASRLANEQFF
size: once
J: TRBJ2-1
length: 11
D: .
V: TRBV5-1

DNA: TGTGCCAGCCTCCCCCGAGGCTGGGAGGGGACTGAAGCTTTCTTT
CDR3: CASLPRGWEGTEAFF
size: few
J: TRBJ1-1
length: 15
D: .
V: TRBV14

DNA: TGTGCCAGCAGGGGGTCGGGGACTGAAGCTTTCTTT
CDR3: CASRGSGTEAFF
size: .
J: TRBJ1-1
length: 12
D: .
V: TRBV12-3/TRBV12-4

DNA: TGTGCCAGCTCACTCGAACCAGGCGGTCCCGGGATGAACACTGAAGCTTTCTTT
CDR3: CASSLEPGGPGMNTEAFF
size: few
J: TRBJ1-1
length: 18
D: .
V: TRBV18

DNA: TGTGCCAGCAGCTTCGCCCCTGCGGGGGGGTCCCTCGTCGGGGAGCAGTACTTC
CDR3: CASSFAPAGGSLVGEQYF
size: .
J: TRBJ2-7
length: 18
D: TRBD2
V: TRBV27

DNA: TGCGCCAGCACGTCAACAGGGGGATATGAGACCCAGTACTTC
CDR3: CASTSTGGYETQYF
size: .
J: TRBJ2-5
length: 14
D: TRBD1
V: TRBV5-1